The 24 T cell receptor beta chains in this list originate from one sample, sequenced in a study of blood T cell repertoires in COVID-19. Assay used: immunoSEQ multiplex PCR; TCRdb lists only in-frame clones, some missing. The sample yields some 76,000 clones, around 90% seen once. Sample: peripheral blood. Source of these receptors: a human donor in a cohort sampled during active COVID-19.

CDR3 loop: CASSPLRDRGEKLFF. CDR3 in DNA: TGTGCCAGCTCACCCCTCCGGGACAGGGGTGAAAAACTGTTTTTT. This sequence joins TRBV18 and TRBJ1-4; 10 nucleotides agree with TRBD1. The V and J ends lost 3 bases and 7 bases, in that order; junction bases with no gene match: 5. Germline V gives CDR1 KGHSH, CDR2 LQKENI. This CDR3 has 15 residues.

The chain employs TRBV25-1 and TRBJ2-1; 7 nucleotides align to TRBD1. The CDR3 is 14 residues long. CDR1 is MGHDK and CDR2 is SYGVNS in the germline V gene. V was pared by 2 bases and J by 3 bases, with 1 base of the junction left unmatched. CDR3 sequence (DNA): TGTGCCAGCAGTGAACCAGGGGGCTACAATGAGCAGTTCTTC. It encodes CASSEPGGYNEQFF.

The V and J genes are TRBV7-2 and TRBJ2-3; TRBD2 is a possible D gene (6 bases). Germline V gene sequence: CDR1 SGHTA, CDR2 FQGNSA. The CDR3 totals 15 residues. V lost 4 bases to trimming and J lost 4 bases, with 15 bases between them. CDR3 loop: CASSSGGLESDTQYF. CDR3 nucleotide sequence: TGTGCCAGCAGCTCTGGGGGACTCGAGTCAGATACGCAGTATTTT.

The chain joins TRBV3-1 (or the pseudogene TRBV3-2) to TRBJ2-1; 9 positions match TRBD1. The CDR3 consists of 16 residues. V gave up 3 bases and J gave up 5 bases; unmatched junction bases: 8. Germline CDR1 LGHDT, CDR2 YNNKEL (reference sequence). CDR3 sequence reads: CASSHADRGINNEQFF. CDR3 nucleotide sequence: TGTGCCAGCAGCCATGCCGACAGGGGGATAAACAATGAGCAGTTCTTC.

The rearrangement links TRBV10-2 to TRBJ2-7; 9 bases fit TRBD1. The CDR3 is made up of 16 amino acids. Per the germline V gene, CDR1 is WSHSY and CDR2 is SAAADI. The junction had 11 bases not matched to a gene; V was cut back by 5 bases and J by 3 bases. CDR3 sequence reads: CASSRTGGVKVYEQYF. The DNA for the CDR3 is TGCGCCAGCAGTCGTACAGGGGGCGTGAAAGTCTACGAGCAGTACTTC.

In its sample, this clone was seen once. The J gene is TRBJ1-2, the V gene TRBV20-1; 7 bases match TRBD1. Germline assignment: CDR1 DFQATT and CDR2 SNEGSKA (reference sequence). The CDR3 loop spans 11 amino acids. V lost 7 bases to trimming and J lost 3 bases; unmatched junction nucleotides: 2. CDR3 region: CSGTGDYGYTF. The CDR3 DNA follows: TGCAGTGGAACAGGGGACTATGGCTACACCTTC.

The chain employs TRBV12-5 and TRBJ2-5, with TRBD2 matching over 7 bases. This CDR3 comprises 15 residues. V shed 4 bases, J shed 7 bases, and the junction held 12 bases outside the gene matches. Germline V CDR1 and CDR2: LGHNT, FRNRAP. CDR3 in DNA: TGTGCTAGTGGTTCCCCCGGCGGGGGAAAGCCGACCCAGTACTTC. Amino acids: CASGSPGGGKPTQYF.

The chain is built from TRBV18 and TRBJ1-1; D not certain. Between the trimmed V and J ends, which lost 3 bases and 1 base, there was a span of 12 bases. Germline CDR1 is KGHSH and CDR2 is LQKENI. The CDR3 consists of 15 residues. The CDR3, as DNA: TGTGCCAGCTCACCCGACAAAAAAAAGAACACTGAAGCTTTCTTT. This translates into CASSPDKKKNTEAFF.

This chain connects TRBV5-6 to TRBJ1-3; D is ambiguous. Per the germline V gene, CDR1 is SGHDT and CDR2 is YYEEEE. V was pared by 9 bases and J by 4 bases, with 14 bases between. The CDR3 is made up of 13 amino acids. CDR3 sequence reads: CATRPAGGNTIYF. The CDR3, as DNA: TGTGCCACCCGGCCCGCCGGGGGAAACACCATATATTTT.

The chain is built from TRBV3-1 (or the pseudogene TRBV3-2) and TRBJ1-5; 8 bases fit TRBD1. Germline V gene lookup returns CDR1 LGHDT and CDR2 YNNKEL (reference sequence). The V and J ends lost 0 bases and 2 bases, in that order; junction bases with no gene match: 6. CDR3 length: 17 residues. This chain's CDR3 is CASSQDLDRDGNQPQHF. CDR3 DNA: TGTGCCAGCAGCCAAGATTTGGACAGGGACGGCAATCAGCCCCAGCATTTT.

Comment on this clone: The junction differs from germline at one of its ends, possibly a read error. The rearrangement uses TRBV5-1 and TRBJ2-5; D not resolved. CDR3 length: 14 amino acids. Germline V CDR1 and CDR2: SGHRS, YFSETQ. The CDR3 loop is CASSTLPLEEPQYF. CDR3 coding DNA: TGCGCCAGCAGCACCCTCCCCCTTGAAGAGCCCCAGTACTTC. The complete variable domain, with remaining parts taken from reference TRBV5-1 and TRBJ2-5, reads KAGVTQTPRYLIKTRGQQVTLSCSPISGHRSVSWYQQTPGQGLQFLFEYFSETQRNKGNFPGRFSGRQFSNSRSEMNVSTLELGDSALYLCASSTLPLEEPQYFGPGTRLLVL.

This chain links TRBV7-8 with TRBJ2-5; maybe TRBD2 (6 bases). Germline V gene data show CDR1 as SGHVS and CDR2 as FQNEAQ. Between the trimmed V and J ends, which lost 2 bases and 5 bases, there was a span of 15 bases. The CDR3 covers 15 residues. CDR3 coding DNA: TGTGCCAGCAGCTTAAAGCAGGGTCGGGAGGAGACCCAGTACTTC. It translates to CASSLKQGREETQYF.

This sequence joins TRBV7-2 and TRBJ2-3, with 12 bases identical to TRBD2. The trim removed 5 bases at V and 4 bases at J, leaving 4 bases unmatched. CDR1 and CDR2 from the germline V gene are SGHTA and FQGNSA. There are 15 residues in the CDR3. The DNA for the CDR3 is TGTGCCAGCAGCCAGACTAGCGGGGGCCCAGATACGCAGTATTTT. Encoded protein: CASSQTSGGPDTQYF.

The chain carries TRBV19 and TRBJ1-5, with 8 positions matching TRBD1. The trim removed 1 base at V and 9 bases at J, leaving 11 bases unmatched. The germline V gene has CDR1 LNHDA and CDR2 SQIVND (reference sequence). The CDR3 length is 16 residues. CDR3 amino acids: CASSIGTGRGMMPQHF. CDR3 nucleotide sequence: TGTGCCAGTAGTATAGGGACAGGGCGCGGGATGATGCCCCAGCATTTT.

V and J are TRBV7-2 and TRBJ2-2, with D tentatively TRBD2 (5 bases). From germline, CDR1 is SGHTA and CDR2 FQGNSA. With 4 bases removed from V and 7 bases from J, the gap between germline ends came to 19 bases. The CDR3 contains 16 residues. In DNA form, the CDR3 reads TGTGCCAGCAGCTCTTATGCGTCCACCCGGGACGGGGAGCTGTTTTTT. It is translated as CASSSYASTRDGELFF. The variable domain in full, completed from reference TRBV7-2 and TRBJ2-2, reads GAGVSQSPSNKVTEKGKDVELRCDPISGHTALYWYRQSLGQGLEFLIYFQGNSAPDKSGLPSDRFSAERTGGSVSTLTIQRTQQEDSAVYLCASSSYASTRDGELFFGEGSRLTVL.

The V call is TRBV24-1, the J call TRBJ1-1, with TRBD1 identical over 8 bases. The CDR3 loop spans 13 amino acids. Germline loops: CDR1 KGHDR, CDR2 SFDVKD. V dropped 4 bases and J dropped 9; count of bases not matched to a gene: 6. The CDR3 here is CATSDRDRGQAFF. In DNA, the CDR3 is TGTGCCACCAGTGACCGAGACAGGGGACAAGCTTTCTTT.

CDR3 amino acids: CASRPGGSNYGYTF. The CDR3 DNA sequence: TGTGCCAGCAGACCTGGAGGTTCCAACTATGGCTACACCTTC. The rearrangement uses TRBV6-2 or TRBV6-3 and TRBJ1-2; D gene uncertain. Germline V gene data show CDR1 as MNHEY and CDR2 as SVGEGT. Trimming pared 6 bases from V and 2 bases from J, leaving 13 bases between. The CDR3 covers 14 residues.

The V call is TRBV5-8, the J call TRBJ1-3; D is possibly TRBD1 (6 bases). Per germline, CDR1 SGHTS and CDR2 YDEGEE. The CDR3 totals 16 residues. V was cut by 6 bases and J by 4 bases, with 20 bases left in between. The CDR3 region is CASTLHSTGSGNTIYF. The DNA of the CDR3 is TGTGCCAGCACCCTACACTCGACAGGATCAGGAAACACCATATATTTT.

This chain connects TRBV7-2 to TRBJ2-5; 13 positions match TRBD2. The V gene's germline CDR1 is SGHTA and CDR2 FQGNSA. Trimming cost V 2 bases and J 5 bases; bases outside gene matches: 2. The CDR3 loop spans 15 amino acids. The CDR3 protein is CASSLTSGGAETQYF. The CDR3 DNA sequence: TGTGCCAGCAGCTTAACTAGCGGGGGGGCGGAGACCCAGTACTTC.

This clone was counted only a few times. V usage is TRBV2 and J usage is TRBJ2-1; possible D gene TRBD1, 8 bases. The CDR3 is made up of 15 amino acids. CDR1 and CDR2 from the germline V gene are SNHLY and FYNNEI. Trimming removed 4 bases from V and 8 bases from J, with 18 bases in between. CDR3 protein: CASSGEGTGNDEQFF. CDR3 in DNA: TGTGCCAGCAGTGGGGAGGGGACAGGTAACGATGAGCAGTTCTTC.

The chain has TRBV21-1 and TRBJ1-5; the D call in the table, TRBD1, was not verified against the DNA. TRBV21-1 is an annotated pseudogene. The CDR3 is 12 amino acids. The CDR3 reads CASLRHTQPQHF. The CDR3 nucleotides are TGTGCCAGCTTGAGACATACTCAGCCCCAGCATTTT.

The chain has TRBV9 and TRBJ2-6; D not certain. This CDR3 is built from 17 residues. Germline CDR1 is SGDLS and CDR2 is YYNGEE. Trimming shortened V by 0 bases and J by 0 bases, and 10 bases separated the two germline ends. CDR3 loop: CASSVARQASGANVLTF. As DNA, the CDR3 is TGTGCCAGCAGCGTAGCCCGACAAGCCTCTGGGGCCAACGTCCTGACTTTC.

The chain carries TRBV9 and TRBJ2-5; 10 nucleotides line up with TRBD2. V shed 4 bases and J 4 bases; nucleotides not matched to a gene: 10. The CDR3 length is 16 residues. CDR1 is SGDLS, CDR2 YYNGEE, per germline. Written as DNA, the CDR3 is TGTGCCAGCAGCCCCCAGCGGGGGGGCCTCGGAGAGACCCAGTACTTC. Its translation: CASSPQRGGLGETQYF. Supplemented by reference TRBV9 and TRBJ2-5, the full variable domain reads DSGVTQTPKHLITATGQRVTLRCSPRSGDLSVYWYQQSLDQGLQFLIQYYNGEERAKGNILERFSAQQFPDLHSELNLSSLELGDSALYFCASSPQRGGLGETQYFGPGTRLLVL.

The chain couples TRBV5-6 to TRBJ2-3; D may be TRBD1 (5 bases). Trimming removed 5 bases at V and 4 bases at J, with 14 bases between. Germline V gives CDR1 SGHDT, CDR2 YYEEEE. This CDR3 has 14 residues. CDR3 sequence (DNA): TGTGCCAGCAGGTATAACCCAGGGTCAGATACGCAGTATTTT. This translates into CASRYNPGSDTQYF.